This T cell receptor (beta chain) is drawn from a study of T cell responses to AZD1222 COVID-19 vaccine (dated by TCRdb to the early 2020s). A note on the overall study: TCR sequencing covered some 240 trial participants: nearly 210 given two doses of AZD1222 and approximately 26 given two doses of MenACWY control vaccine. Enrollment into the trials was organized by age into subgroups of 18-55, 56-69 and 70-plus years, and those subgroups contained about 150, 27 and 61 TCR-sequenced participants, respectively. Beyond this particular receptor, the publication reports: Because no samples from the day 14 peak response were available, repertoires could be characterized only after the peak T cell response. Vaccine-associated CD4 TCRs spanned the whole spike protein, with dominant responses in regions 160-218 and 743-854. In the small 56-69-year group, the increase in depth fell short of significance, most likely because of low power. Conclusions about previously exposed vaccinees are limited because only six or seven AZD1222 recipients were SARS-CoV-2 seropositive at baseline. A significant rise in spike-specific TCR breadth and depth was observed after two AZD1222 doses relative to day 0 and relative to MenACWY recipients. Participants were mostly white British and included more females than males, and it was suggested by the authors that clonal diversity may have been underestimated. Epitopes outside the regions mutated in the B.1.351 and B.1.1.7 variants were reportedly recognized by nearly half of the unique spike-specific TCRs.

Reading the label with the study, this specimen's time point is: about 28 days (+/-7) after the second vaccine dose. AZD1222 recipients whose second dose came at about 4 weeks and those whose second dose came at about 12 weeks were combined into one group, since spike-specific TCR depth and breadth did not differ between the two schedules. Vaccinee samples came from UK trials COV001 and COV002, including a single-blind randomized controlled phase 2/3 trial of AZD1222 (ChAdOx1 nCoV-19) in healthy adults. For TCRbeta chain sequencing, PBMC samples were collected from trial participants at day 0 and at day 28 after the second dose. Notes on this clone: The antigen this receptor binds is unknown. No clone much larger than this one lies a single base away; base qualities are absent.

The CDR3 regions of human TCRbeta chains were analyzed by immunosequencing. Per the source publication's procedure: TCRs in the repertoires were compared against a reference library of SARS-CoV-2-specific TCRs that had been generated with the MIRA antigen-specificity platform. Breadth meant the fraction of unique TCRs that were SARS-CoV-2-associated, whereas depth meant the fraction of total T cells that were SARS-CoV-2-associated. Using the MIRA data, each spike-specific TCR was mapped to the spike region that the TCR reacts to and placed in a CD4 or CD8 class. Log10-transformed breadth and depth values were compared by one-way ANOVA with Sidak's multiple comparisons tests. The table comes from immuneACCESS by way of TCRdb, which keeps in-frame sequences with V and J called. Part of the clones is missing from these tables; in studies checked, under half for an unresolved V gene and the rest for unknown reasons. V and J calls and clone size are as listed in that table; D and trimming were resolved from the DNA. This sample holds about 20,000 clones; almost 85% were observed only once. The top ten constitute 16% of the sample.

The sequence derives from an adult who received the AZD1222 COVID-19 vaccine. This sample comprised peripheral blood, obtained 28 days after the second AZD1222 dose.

At the DNA level, the sequence is TGTGCTAGTGCCGCGGGGGGTGGCAATCAGCCCCAGCATTTT. Its product reads: CASAAGGGNQPQHF. This sequence uses TRBV12-5 and TRBJ1-5; TRBD1 is a possible D gene, resting on 5 matching bases. Between the V and J ends, shortened by 7 bases and 2 bases respectively, the junction contains 12 bases. Taken from cysteine to phenylalanine, the CDR3 has 14 residues. CDR3 DNA only is kept here, 42 bases in frame from base 1. The germline V gene provides CDR1 LGHNT and CDR2 FRNRAP.